This is a list of T cell receptor beta chains from one sample in a study of B cell selection in AIRE deficiency. Assay used: immunoSEQ multiplex PCR; TCRdb lists only in-frame clones, some missing. The sample contains roughly 24,000 clones, around 93% of which appear only once. Sample: CD4+CD25+ Tregs sorted from PBMCs. The origin of the receptors is a human donor in good health. CDR3s include the opening cysteine and the closing phenylalanine or tryptophan. Fields, in order: clone size, D gene, V gene, J gene, CDR3 protein, CDR3 DNA. A D gene is named only where the DNA matches it firmly. Size is omitted from some rows. Given values are once, few, many or a class for expanded clones.

>once|-|TRBV7-6|TRBJ2-7
CASSRWGRSYEQYF
TGTGCCAGCAGCCGGTGGGGCAGGTCCTACGAGCAGTACTTC
>-|-|TRBV7-7|TRBJ2-4
CASSLYFRQEKAKNIQYF
TGTGCCAGCAGCTTATATTTTAGGCAGGAGAAAGCCAAAAACATTCAGTACTTC
>-|-|TRBV21-1|TRBJ1-2
CARGQVGCYGYTF
TGTGCCAGGGGCCAAGTGGGCTGCTATGGCTACACCTTC
>-|-|TRBV5-5|TRBJ1-1
CASSFQLTVNTEAFF
TGTGCCAGCAGCTTTCAATTGACTGTGAACACTGAAGCTTTCTTT
>once|-|TRBV2|TRBJ1-2
CASSGPGSRDGYTF
TGTGCCAGCAGTGGGCCGGGCTCTAGGGATGGCTACACCTTC
>-|TRBD1|TRBV9|TRBJ2-2
CASSVGQGSGTGELFF
TGTGCCAGCAGCGTAGGACAGGGGTCAGGTACCGGGGAGCTGTTTTTT
>-|-|TRBV9|TRBJ2-5
CASSVASRMETQYF
TGTGCCAGCAGCGTAGCTAGCAGGATGGAGACCCAGTACTTC
>few|-|TRBV10-2|TRBJ1-1
CASTRGGPNTEAFF
TGCGCCAGCACTAGAGGGGGTCCGAACACTGAAGCTTTCTTT
>-|-|TRBV9|TRBJ2-3
CASSVGVRGGASDTQYF
TGTGCCAGCAGCGTAGGTGTAAGGGGGGGGGCCTCAGATACGCAGTATTTT
>-|TRBD1|TRBV4-1|TRBJ1-5
CASSQATGGWYSNQPQHF
TGCGCCAGCAGCCAAGCCACAGGGGGCTGGTATAGCAATCAGCCCCAGCATTTT
>once|TRBD2|TRBV6-1|TRBJ2-1
CASALAGAPNNEQFF
TGTGCCAGCGCCCTAGCGGGGGCCCCCAACAATGAGCAGTTCTTC
>-|-|TRBV5-6|TRBJ1-2
CASSPGAGDLSYGYTF
TGTGCCAGCAGCCCGGGGGCGGGGGATTTGAGCTATGGCTACACCTTC
>once|-|TRBV2|TRBJ2-2
CASKYREATGELFF
TGTGCCAGCAAGTACAGGGAGGCAACCGGGGAGCTGTTTTTT
>once|-|TRBV7-2|TRBJ2-1
CASSSTGIIDEQFF
TGTGCCAGCAGCTCCACAGGGATTATAGATGAGCAGTTCTTC
>-|-|TRBV5-1|TRBJ2-3
CASRREGTDTQYF
TGCGCCAGCAGGAGAGAGGGGACAGATACGCAGTATTTT
>-|-|TRBV10-1|TRBJ2-1
CASSEQGTNNEQFF
TGCGCCAGCAGTGAGCAAGGGACCAACAATGAGCAGTTCTTC
>-|TRBD1|TRBV6-5|TRBJ1-2
CASSYRGQGEVYGYTF
TGTGCCAGCAGTTACAGGGGACAGGGGGAAGTATATGGCTACACCTTC
>-|-|TRBV7-9|TRBJ2-7
CASSRRDSPYEQYF
TGTGCCAGCAGCCGCCGGGACTCACCTTACGAGCAGTACTTC
>-|-|TRBV7-8|TRBJ2-7
CASGISMTAIYEQYF
TGTGCCAGCGGCATATCCATGACCGCCATCTACGAGCAGTACTTC
>few|TRBD1|TRBV27|TRBJ1-2
CASSSLRTGAWGYTF
TGTGCCAGCAGTTCACTCAGGACAGGTGCATGGGGCTACACCTTC
>-|TRBD2|TRBV28|TRBJ2-5
CASSHGTSVSEETQYF
TGTGCCAGCAGTCACGGGACTAGCGTTTCTGAAGAGACCCAGTACTTC
>-|-|TRBV30|TRBJ2-1
CAWSVMGGARFNEQFF
TGTGCCTGGAGTGTAATGGGCGGGGCGCGTTTCAATGAGCAGTTCTTC
>-|-|TRBV4-1|TRBJ1-1
CASSQEGDPGTEAFF
TGCGCCAGCAGCCAAGAAGGGGATCCGGGCACTGAAGCTTTCTTT
>-|-|TRBV7-8|TRBJ2-7
CASSHGSWEQYF
TGTGCCAGCAGCCACGGGAGTTGGGAGCAGTACTTC
>-|-|TRBV6-6|TRBJ1-1
CASREGRHEAFF
TGTGCCAGCAGAGAAGGGCGGCATGAAGCTTTCTTT
>-|TRBD2|TRBV9|TRBJ2-5
CASSVGLAGANQETQYF
TGTGCCAGCAGCGTAGGACTAGCGGGGGCCAATCAAGAGACCCAGTACTTC
>-|-|TRBV5-8|TRBJ1-5
CASSLVLRVPARGNQPQHF
TGTGCCAGCAGCTTGGTGTTGAGGGTCCCGGCTAGGGGCAATCAGCCCCAGCATTTT
>-|TRBD2|TRBV10-3|TRBJ2-1
CAITGAGGYNEQFF
TGTGCCATCACCGGAGCGGGGGGGTACAATGAGCAGTTCTTC
>-|-|TRBV2|TRBJ2-5
CASGETQYF
TGTGCCAGCGGAGAGACCCAGTACTTC
>few|-|TRBV6-5|TRBJ2-6
CASSYSSGANVLTF
TGTGCCAGCAGTTACAGCTCTGGGGCCAACGTCCTGACTTTC
>-|-|TRBV27|TRBJ1-2
CATKTLIPEYNNYGYTF
TGTGCCACCAAAACACTCATCCCGGAGTACAACAACTATGGCTACACCTTC
>-|-|TRBV7-9|TRBJ1-5
CASSLGTDYQPQHF
TGTGCCAGCAGCTTAGGGACAGACTATCAGCCCCAGCATTTT
>-|-|TRBV5-1|TRBJ1-4
CASSLEVATNEKLFF
TGCGCCAGCAGCCTAGAGGTTGCAACTAATGAAAAACTGTTTTTT
>-|TRBD1|TRBV7-2|TRBJ2-6
CASSGDRSSGANVLTF
TGTGCCAGCAGCGGGGACAGATCCTCTGGGGCCAACGTCCTGACTTTC
>-|-|TRBV10-3|TRBJ1-1
CAISGRGNTEAFF
TGTGCCATCAGTGGCAGGGGAAACACTGAAGCTTTCTTT
>-|TRBD2|TRBV4-1|TRBJ2-5
CASSHGTSGGPSQETQYF
TGCGCCAGCAGCCATGGGACTAGCGGGGGCCCCTCCCAAGAGACCCAGTACTTC
>once|-|TRBV29-1|TRBJ2-7
CSVLTGLSSSYEQYF
TGCAGCGTTCTAACCGGGCTCTCCAGCTCCTACGAGCAGTACTTC
>-|TRBD1|TRBV2|TRBJ1-6
CASSARRTGESPLHF
TGTGCCAGCAGTGCCAGGAGGACAGGGGAGTCACCCCTCCACTTT
>-|TRBD1|TRBV11-2|TRBJ1-4
CASTREGAGTNEKLFF
TGTGCCAGCACCAGGGAGGGGGCCGGAACTAATGAAAAACTGTTTTTT
>-|-|TRBV28|TRBJ1-6
CASTTGSSYNSPLHF
TGTGCCAGTACCACGGGCAGCTCCTATAATTCACCCCTCCACTTT
>-|-|TRBV4-3|TRBJ2-3
CASSQERGGTYTQYF
TGCGCCAGCAGCCAAGAGCGTGGGGGGACGTATACGCAGTATTTT
>-|-|TRBV18|TRBJ2-3
CASSPERPTDTQYF
TGTGCCAGCTCACCAGAGAGACCCACAGATACGCAGTATTTT
>-|-|TRBV5-1|TRBJ2-3
CASSPSGDTQYF
TGCGCCAGCAGCCCGTCGGGTGATACGCAGTATTTT
>-|-|TRBV7-2|TRBJ2-3
CASSTASTQYF
TGTGCCAGCAGCACCGCAAGCACGCAGTATTTT
>-|TRBD2|TRBV28|TRBJ2-2
CASIRGAGELFF
TGTGCCAGCATCCGGGGGGCCGGGGAGCTGTTTTTT
>-|-|TRBV7-2|TRBJ2-5
CASSLGFETQYF
TGTGCCAGCAGCTTAGGGTTTGAAACCCAGTACTTC